The clone carrying this T cell receptor (beta chain) appeared a single time. The antigen is not known. This table comes from immunoSEQ multiplex PCR, and its TCRdb copy is limited to in-frame clones, with some not included. The repertoire holds some 7,700 clones, around 62% seen once, with about 32% in the top ten. The sample is drawn from a study of chemoradiotherapy in HPV16-positive cancers. Study-wide context: Two HPV16-positive patients' cells yielded candidate HPV-specific clones and common motifs. The study, taken as a whole, reports: Candidate HPV-specific clones and E7-related TCR motifs grew in tumor during treatment. Better recurrence-free survival went with HPV-responsive T-cell expansion in HPV16-positive patients.

Repertoires were sampled repeatedly during chemoradiotherapy. Collection of the sample occurred from a patient who underwent chemoradiotherapy. This TCR derives from a human donor with HPV-associated anogenital cancer.

This CDR3 reads CASSSNLASTDTQYF. CDR3 DNA sequence: TGTGCCAGCAGCTCAAATCTGGCTAGCACAGATACGCAGTATTTT. This chain connects TRBV11-3 to TRBJ2-3; no definite D call. CDR1 and CDR2 from the germline V gene are SGHNT and YENEEA. Trimming cost V 4 bases and J 0 bases, with 11 bases left between them. This CDR3 has 15 amino acids.